Each of the 2 T cell receptor beta chains below was sequenced from the same sample in a study of blood T cell repertoires in COVID-19. Only in-frame clones appear in the TCRdb table, and some are missing; sequencing was by immunoSEQ multiplex PCR. The table records fewer than 450,000 clones, less than 90% of them present only once. Specimen: PBMCs or T cells enriched from blood (not recorded which). The receptors were gathered from a woman younger than 45 who had recovered from COVID-19.

The chain couples TRBV4-1 to TRBJ2-7, with 7 bases aligning to TRBD1. The CDR3 spans 16 residues. Germline V gene data show CDR1 as MGHRA and CDR2 as YSYEKL. With 1 base clipped from V and 4 bases from J, the junction kept 10 bases outside the gene matches. The CDR3 nucleotides are TGCGCCAGCAGCCAAGCCTCCACGCTGACAGGGTACGAGCAGTACTTC. This gives the protein CASSQASTLTGYEQYF.

The chain carries TRBV19 and TRBJ1-5; 7 bases are shared with TRBD1. Germline V gives CDR1 LNHDA, CDR2 SQIVND (reference sequence). There are 17 residues in the CDR3. The V gene end was trimmed by 7 bases and the J gene end by 0 bases; junction bases not matched to a gene: 12. CDR3 in amino acids: CASNPRGHQFSNQPQHF. DNA for the CDR3: TGTGCCAGTAACCCTAGGGGGCATCAATTTAGCAATCAGCCCCAGCATTTT.